This TCR beta chain emerged from a study of shared clonotypes between healthy human individuals. Study-wide background: Three CD4 naive, three CD4 memory, two CD8 naive and one CD8 memory plate were used per donor. Findings and limits, study-wide: Across a handful of donors, naive CD4 shared approximately 4.5%, naive CD8 around 3.5%, memory CD4 roughly 2.4%, memory CD8 roughly 0.37%.

Remarks on this clone: The antigen is unknown.

Only CD45RO-negative cells positively selected for CCR7 counted as naive CD8 cells, so terminally differentiated effector memory CD45RA+ cells were excluded. The DNA input per sorted-subset replicate PCR was about 220 ng, corresponding to some 27,000 T cell genomes. Libraries were prepared by immunoSEQ multiplex PCR; TCRdb keeps only in-frame clonotypes and omits some of them. The sample yields about 2.2 million clones, 85% to 95% seen once. Sequencing used naive CD8+ T cells from PBMCs. This receptor was identified in a man younger than 35 in good health. Some clones in this sample may be carry-over from other donors' samples.

CDR3 coding DNA: TGTGCCAGCAGCGGGACTAGCAACACCGGGGAGCTGTTTTTT. Its protein product is CASSGTSNTGELFF. V and J are TRBV7-8 and TRBJ2-2; 9 bases are a match to TRBD2. Germline trimming cut 5 bases from V and 2 bases from J; bases unmatched to any gene: 0. Germline assignment: CDR1 SGHVS and CDR2 FQNEAQ. The CDR3 runs 14 residues. The variable domain in full, with the rest retrieved from reference TRBV7-8 and TRBJ2-2, is GAGVSQSPRYKVAKRGQDVALRCDPISGHVSLFWYQQALGQGPEFLTYFQNEAQLDKSGLPSDRFFAERPEGSVSTLKIQRTQQEDSAVYLCASSGTSNTGELFFGEGSRLTVL.